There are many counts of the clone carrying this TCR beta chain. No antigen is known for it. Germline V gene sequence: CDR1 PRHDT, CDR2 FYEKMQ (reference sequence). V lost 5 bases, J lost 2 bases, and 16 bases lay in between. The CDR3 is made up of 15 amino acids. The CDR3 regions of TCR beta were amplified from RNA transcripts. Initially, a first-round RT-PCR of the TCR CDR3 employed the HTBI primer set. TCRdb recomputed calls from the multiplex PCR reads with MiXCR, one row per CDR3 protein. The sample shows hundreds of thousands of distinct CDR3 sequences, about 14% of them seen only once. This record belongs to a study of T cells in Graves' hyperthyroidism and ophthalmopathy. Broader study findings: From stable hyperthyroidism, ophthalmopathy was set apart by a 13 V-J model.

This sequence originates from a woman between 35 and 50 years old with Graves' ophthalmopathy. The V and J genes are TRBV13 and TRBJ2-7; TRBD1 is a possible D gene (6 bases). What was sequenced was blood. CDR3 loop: CASSPRTAPPYEQYF. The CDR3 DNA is TGTGCCAGCAGCCCTAGGACAGCACCCCCCTACGAGCAGTACTTC.